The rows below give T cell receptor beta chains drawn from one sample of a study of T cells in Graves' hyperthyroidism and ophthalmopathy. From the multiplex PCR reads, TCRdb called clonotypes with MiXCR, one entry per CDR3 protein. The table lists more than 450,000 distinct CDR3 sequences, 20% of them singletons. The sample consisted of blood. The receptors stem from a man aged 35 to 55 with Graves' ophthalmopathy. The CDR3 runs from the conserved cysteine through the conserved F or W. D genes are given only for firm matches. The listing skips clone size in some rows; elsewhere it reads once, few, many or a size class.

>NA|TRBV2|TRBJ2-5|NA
CAVQGGETQYF
TGTGCCGTACAGGGGGGGGAGACCCAGTACTTC
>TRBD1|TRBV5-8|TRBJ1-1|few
CASSLGGQSAFF
TGTGCCAGCAGCTTGGGGGGACAGTCGGCTTTCTTT
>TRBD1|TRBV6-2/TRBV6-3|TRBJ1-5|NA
CASSDSRQGSQPQHF
TGTGCCAGCAGTGACTCGAGACAGGGTAGTCAGCCCCAGCATTTT
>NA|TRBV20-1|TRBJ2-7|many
CSARVGGGPGEQYF
TGCAGTGCTAGAGTCGGAGGGGGCCCTGGCGAGCAGTACTTC
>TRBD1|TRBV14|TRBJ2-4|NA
CASSRRGFNIQYF
TGTGCCAGCAGCCGCAGGGGGTTTAACATTCAGTACTTC
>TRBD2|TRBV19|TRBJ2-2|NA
CASRAAGGRVRELFF
TGTGCCAGTAGGGCAGCGGGAGGGCGTGTGAGGGAGCTGTTTTTT
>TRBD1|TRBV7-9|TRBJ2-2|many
CASSDRPGGTGELFF
TGTGCCAGCAGCGACCGTCCAGGGGGCACCGGGGAGCTGTTTTTT
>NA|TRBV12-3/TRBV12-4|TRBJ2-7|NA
CASSFSVYEQYF
TGTGCCAGCAGTTTTTCCGTCTACGAGCAGTACTTC
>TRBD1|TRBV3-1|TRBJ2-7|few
CASSPHRQGREQYF
TGTGCCAGCAGCCCACACCGACAGGGACGCGAGCAGTACTTC
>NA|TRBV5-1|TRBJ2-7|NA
CASSSPGGYEQYF
TGCGCCAGCAGCTCCCCCGGGGGCTACGAGCAGTACTTC
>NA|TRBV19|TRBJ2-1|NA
CASSTRGLNEQFF
TGTGCCAGTAGTACTCGGGGGTTAAATGAGCAGTTCTTC
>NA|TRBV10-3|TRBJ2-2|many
CAISPLQGGNTGELFF
TGTGCCATCAGCCCCTTGCAGGGAGGAAACACCGGGGAGCTGTTTTTT
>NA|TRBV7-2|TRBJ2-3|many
CASSLSGTTDTQYF
TGTGCCAGCAGCTTAAGCGGTACCACAGATACGCAGTATTTT
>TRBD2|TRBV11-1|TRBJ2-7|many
CASSPRRRSGNRDEQYF
TGTGCCAGCAGCCCCCGTCGGAGGAGCGGGAATCGGGACGAGCAGTACTTC
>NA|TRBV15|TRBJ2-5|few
CATSRGVQDTKRETQYF
TGTGCCACCAGCAGAGGAGTGCAGGACACCAAGAGGGAGACCCAGTACTTC
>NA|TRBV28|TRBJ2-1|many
CASTRERHYIEQFF
TGTGCCAGCACCCGGGAGCGCCATTACATTGAGCAGTTCTTC
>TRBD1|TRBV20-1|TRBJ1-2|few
CSARDRDRVRYGYTF
TGCAGTGCCCGGGACCGGGACAGGGTTCGCTATGGCTACACCTTC
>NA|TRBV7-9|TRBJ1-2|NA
CASSFGAPLSYGYTF
TGTGCCAGCAGCTTTGGGGCCCCACTGAGCTATGGCTACACCTTC
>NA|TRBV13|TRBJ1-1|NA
CASSLGKWPGAFF
TGTGCCAGCAGCTTAGGCAAATGGCCTGGGGCTTTCTTT
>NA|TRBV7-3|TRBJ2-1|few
CASSSGVTNQQFF
TGTGCCAGCAGCTCGGGAGTCACCAACCAGCAGTTCTTC
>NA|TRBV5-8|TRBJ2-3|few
CASSFQGRGADTQYF
TGTGCCAGCAGCTTCCAGGGCAGGGGTGCAGATACGCAGTATTTT
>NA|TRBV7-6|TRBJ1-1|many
CASSLAFQGPNTEAFF
TGTGCCAGCAGCTTAGCGTTTCAGGGGCCGAACACTGAAGCTTTCTTT
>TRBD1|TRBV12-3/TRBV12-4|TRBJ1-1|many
CASSLTGRTEAFF
TGTGCCAGCAGTTTGACAGGGCGGACTGAAGCTTTCTTT
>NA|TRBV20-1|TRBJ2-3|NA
CSARKSAITSTDTQYF
TGCAGTGCTAGAAAGTCGGCGATTACTAGCACAGATACGCAGTATTTT
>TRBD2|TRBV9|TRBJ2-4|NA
CASSVAPTSGRSSIQYF
TGTGCCAGCAGCGTAGCCCCGACTAGCGGGAGGAGTAGCATTCAGTACTTC
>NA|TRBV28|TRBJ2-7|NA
CASSLASAQPSYEQYF
TGTGCCAGCAGCCTAGCATCAGCGCAGCCCTCCTACGAGCAGTACTTC
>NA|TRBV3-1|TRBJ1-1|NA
CASSGGVTTEAFF
TGTGCCAGCTCCGGTGGGGTGACCACTGAAGCTTTCTTT
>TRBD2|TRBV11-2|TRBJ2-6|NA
CASSESIAGGTSGANVLTF
TGTGCCAGCAGCGAGTCGATAGCGGGGGGCACCTCTGGGGCCAACGTCCTGACTTTC
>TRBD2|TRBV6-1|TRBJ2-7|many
CASSPGGGRWYEQYF
TGTGCCAGCAGCCCCGGGGGGGGTCGATGGTACGAGCAGTACTTC
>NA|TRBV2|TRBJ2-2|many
CASGWRGATGELFF
TGTGCCAGTGGGTGGCGAGGGGCCACCGGGGAGCTGTTTTTT
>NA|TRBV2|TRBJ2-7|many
CASRQGLYEQYF
TGTGCCAGCCGGCAGGGGCTATACGAGCAGTACTTC
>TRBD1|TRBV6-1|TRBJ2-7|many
CASSERQGSLYEQYF
TGTGCCAGCAGTGAAAGACAGGGTTCCTTGTACGAGCAGTACTTC
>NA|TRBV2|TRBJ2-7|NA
CASTLQGINEQYF
TGTGCCAGCACCCTACAGGGAATCAACGAGCAGTACTTC
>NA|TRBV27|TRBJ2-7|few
CASSYLGGGGSYEQYF
TGTGCCAGCAGTTACTTAGGCGGAGGGGGCTCCTACGAGCAGTACTTC
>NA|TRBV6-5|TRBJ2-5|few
CASSYSGVRETQYF
TGTGCCAGCAGTTACTCGGGGGTCCGGGAGACCCAGTACTTC
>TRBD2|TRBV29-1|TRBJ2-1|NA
CSVEFGRGGSYNEQFF
TGCAGCGTTGAATTTGGGCGGGGGGGCTCCTACAATGAGCAGTTCTTC
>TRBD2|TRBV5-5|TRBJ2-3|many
CASSSLLAGGPDTQYF
TGTGCCAGCAGCTCCTTACTAGCGGGGGGCCCAGATACGCAGTATTTT